The present T cell receptor (beta chain) was sequenced within a study of blood T cell repertoires in COVID-19. On the study more broadly: COVID-19 samples collected from the United States, Italy and Spain covered acute and convalescent phases. Nucleic acid was either cDNA or gDNA, and it came from T cells, B-cell-depleted T cells, or PBMCs.

Authors' analysis steps: Estimated nucleated cell counts came from reference gene primer amplification. Measured with immunoSEQ multiplex PCR; TCRdb has only the in-frame clones, and not every one. D and trimming come from the DNA, and the V and J calls and clone size come from that table. The table includes about 45,000 clones, approximately 80% detected once. The germline CDR1 and CDR2 sequences are LGHNT and FRNRAP. The CDR3 consists of 13 residues. V was pared by 8 bases and J by 0 bases, with 8 bases between. Sequences were obtained from peripheral blood. The V and J genes are TRBV12-5 and TRBJ2-1, with a tentative D call TRBD2 (5 bases). This clonotype was sampled from a man between 65 and 80 years old with acute or convalescent COVID-19. CDR3 loop: CASRDRSYNEQFF. In DNA form, the CDR3 reads TGTGCTAGTCGGGATCGCTCCTACAATGAGCAGTTCTTC.